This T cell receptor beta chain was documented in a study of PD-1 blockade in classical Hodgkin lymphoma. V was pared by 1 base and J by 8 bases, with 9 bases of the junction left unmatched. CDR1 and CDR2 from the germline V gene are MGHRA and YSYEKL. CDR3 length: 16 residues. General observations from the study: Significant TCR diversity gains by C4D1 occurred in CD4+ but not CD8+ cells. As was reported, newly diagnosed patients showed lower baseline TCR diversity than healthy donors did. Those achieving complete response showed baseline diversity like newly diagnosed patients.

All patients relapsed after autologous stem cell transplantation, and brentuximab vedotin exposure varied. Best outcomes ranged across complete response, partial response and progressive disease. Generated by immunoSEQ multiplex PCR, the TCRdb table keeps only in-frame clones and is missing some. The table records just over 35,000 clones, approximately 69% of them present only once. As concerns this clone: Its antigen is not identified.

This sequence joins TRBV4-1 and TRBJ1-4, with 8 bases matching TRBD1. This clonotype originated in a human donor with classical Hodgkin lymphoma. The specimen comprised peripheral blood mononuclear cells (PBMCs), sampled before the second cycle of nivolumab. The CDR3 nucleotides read TGCGCCAGCAGCCAAGTAGGACAGGGCTTTTGGGAAAAACTGTTTTTT. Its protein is CASSQVGQGFWEKLFF.